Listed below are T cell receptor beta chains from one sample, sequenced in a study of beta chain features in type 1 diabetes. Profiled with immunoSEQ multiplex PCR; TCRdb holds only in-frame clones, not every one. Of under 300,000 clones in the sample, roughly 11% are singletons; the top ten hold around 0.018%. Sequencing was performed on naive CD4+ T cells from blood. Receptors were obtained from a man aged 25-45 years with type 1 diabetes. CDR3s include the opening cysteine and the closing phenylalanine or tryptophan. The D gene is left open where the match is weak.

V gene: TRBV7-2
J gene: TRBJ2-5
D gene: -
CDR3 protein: CASSHDREETQYF

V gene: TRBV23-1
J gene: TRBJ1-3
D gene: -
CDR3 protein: CASSQWGGAGEGSGNTIYF

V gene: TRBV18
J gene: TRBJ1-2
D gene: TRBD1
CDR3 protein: CASSPQGAPGYTF

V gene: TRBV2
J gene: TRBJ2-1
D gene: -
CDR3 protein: CASMARASLGNEQFF

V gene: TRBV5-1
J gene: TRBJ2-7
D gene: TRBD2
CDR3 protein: CASSAGTSGVYEQYF

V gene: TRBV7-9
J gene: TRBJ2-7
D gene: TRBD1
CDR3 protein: CASSLDATGGREQYF

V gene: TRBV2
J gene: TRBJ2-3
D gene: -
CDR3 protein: CASRRRLSSTDTQYF

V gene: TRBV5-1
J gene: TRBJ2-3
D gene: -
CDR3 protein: CASSLEGSDTQYF

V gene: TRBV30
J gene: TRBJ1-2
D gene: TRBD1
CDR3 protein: CAWSPGGGYTF

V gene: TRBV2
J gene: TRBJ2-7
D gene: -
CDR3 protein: CASSEKELGHRSYEQYF

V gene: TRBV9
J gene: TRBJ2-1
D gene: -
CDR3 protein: CASSVAGSYNEQFF

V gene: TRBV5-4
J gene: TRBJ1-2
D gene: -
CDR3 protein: CASSLVQGGGHGYTF

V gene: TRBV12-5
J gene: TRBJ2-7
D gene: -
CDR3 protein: CASGDRTSSYEQYF

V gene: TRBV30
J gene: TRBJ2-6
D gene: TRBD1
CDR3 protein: CAWVTGAGANVLTF

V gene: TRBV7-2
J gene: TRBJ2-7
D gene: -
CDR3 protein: CASSLGGGAAYEQYF

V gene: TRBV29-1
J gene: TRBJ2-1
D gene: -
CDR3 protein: CSVVRSSYNEQFF

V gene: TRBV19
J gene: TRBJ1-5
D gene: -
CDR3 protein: CASSIPRVGNQPQHF

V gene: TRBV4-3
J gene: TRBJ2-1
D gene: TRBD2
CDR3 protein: CASSQETGGGASHEQFF

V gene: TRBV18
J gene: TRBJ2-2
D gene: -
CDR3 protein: CASSPRDTGELFF

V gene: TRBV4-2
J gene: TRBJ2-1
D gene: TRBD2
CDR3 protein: CASSQGGGAGEQFF

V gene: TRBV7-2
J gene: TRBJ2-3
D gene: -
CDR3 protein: CASSLVPLATGDTQYF

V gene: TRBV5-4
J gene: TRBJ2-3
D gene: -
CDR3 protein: CASSLGGVSMDTQYF

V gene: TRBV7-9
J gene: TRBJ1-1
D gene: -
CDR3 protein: CASSLAGGRLNTEAFF

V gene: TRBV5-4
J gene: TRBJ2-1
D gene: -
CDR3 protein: CASSLVEGGEQFF

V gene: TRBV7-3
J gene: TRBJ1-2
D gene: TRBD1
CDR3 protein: CASSVTGGGNYGYTF

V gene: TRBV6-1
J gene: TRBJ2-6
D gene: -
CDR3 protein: CASSEGIAGANVLTF

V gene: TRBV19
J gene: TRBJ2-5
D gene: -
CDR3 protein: CASSITAAQETQYF

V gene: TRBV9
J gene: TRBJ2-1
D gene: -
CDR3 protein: CASSALSSYNEQFF

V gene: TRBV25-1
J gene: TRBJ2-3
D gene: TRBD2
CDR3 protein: CASSDKRGNTDTQYF

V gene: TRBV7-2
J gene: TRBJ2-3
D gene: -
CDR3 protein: CASSARLADTQYF

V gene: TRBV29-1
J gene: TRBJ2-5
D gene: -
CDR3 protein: CSVSGSRGGETQYF

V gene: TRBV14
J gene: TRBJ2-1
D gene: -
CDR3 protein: CASSQLTVEQFF

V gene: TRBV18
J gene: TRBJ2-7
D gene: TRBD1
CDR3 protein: CASSPTWTGGSYEQYF

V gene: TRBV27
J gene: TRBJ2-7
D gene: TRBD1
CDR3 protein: CASSFYGQETYEQYF

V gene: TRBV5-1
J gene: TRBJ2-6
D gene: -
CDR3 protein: CASSSSTGANVLTF

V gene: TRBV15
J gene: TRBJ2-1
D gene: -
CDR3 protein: CATSRDMTTVGYEQFF

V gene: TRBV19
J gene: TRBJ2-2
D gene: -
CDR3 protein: CASSKQRVELFF

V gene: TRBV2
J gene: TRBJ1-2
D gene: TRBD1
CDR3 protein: CAGQTGEQGGYTF

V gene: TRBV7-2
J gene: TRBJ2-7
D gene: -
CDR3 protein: CASSYGGGEQYF

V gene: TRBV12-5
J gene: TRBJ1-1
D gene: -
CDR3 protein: CASGLEQNTEAFF

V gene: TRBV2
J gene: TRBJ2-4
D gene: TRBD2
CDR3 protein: CASCCAEGEGNIQYF

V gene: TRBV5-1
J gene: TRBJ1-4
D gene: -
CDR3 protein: CASSLGQINEKLFF

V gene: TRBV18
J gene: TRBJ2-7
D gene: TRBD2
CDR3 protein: CASSLSRGGSYEQYF

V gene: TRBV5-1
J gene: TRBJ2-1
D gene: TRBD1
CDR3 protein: CASSSGTGDNEQFF

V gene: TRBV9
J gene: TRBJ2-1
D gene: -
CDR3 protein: CASSQTGQINEQFF

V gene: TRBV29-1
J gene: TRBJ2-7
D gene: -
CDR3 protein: CSVEGRNGLYEQYF